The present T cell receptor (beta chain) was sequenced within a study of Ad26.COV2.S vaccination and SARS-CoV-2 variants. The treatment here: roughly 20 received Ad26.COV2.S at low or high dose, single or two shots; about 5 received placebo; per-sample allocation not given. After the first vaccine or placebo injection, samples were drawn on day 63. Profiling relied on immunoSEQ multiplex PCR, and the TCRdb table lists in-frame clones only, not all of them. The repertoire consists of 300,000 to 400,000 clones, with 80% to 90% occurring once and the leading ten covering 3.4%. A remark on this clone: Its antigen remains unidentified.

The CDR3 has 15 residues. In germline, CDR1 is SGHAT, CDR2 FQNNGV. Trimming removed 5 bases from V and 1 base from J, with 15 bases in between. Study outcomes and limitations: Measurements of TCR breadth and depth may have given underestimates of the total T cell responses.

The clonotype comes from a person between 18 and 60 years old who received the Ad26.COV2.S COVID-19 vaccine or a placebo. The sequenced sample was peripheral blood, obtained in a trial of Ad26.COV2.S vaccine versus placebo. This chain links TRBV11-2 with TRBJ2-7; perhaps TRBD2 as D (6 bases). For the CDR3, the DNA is TGTGCCAGCAGCACCGTGGAGGGCTATTCCTACGAGCAGTACTTC. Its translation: CASSTVEGYSYEQYF.